This is a list of T cell receptor beta chains from one sample in a study of blood T cell repertoires in COVID-19. The assay was immunoSEQ multiplex PCR, and TCRdb's table has in-frame clones only and misses some. The sample has fewer than 20,000 clones, roughly 89% seen once; the top ten hold roughly 6.6%. Sample: peripheral blood. Every receptor here comes from a human donor in a cohort sampled during active COVID-19. The CDR3 runs from the conserved cysteine through the conserved F or W. The D gene is left open where the match is weak. Size is stated for part of the rows, as once, few or many counts, or as a class when the clone is expanded.

J gene: TRBJ2-3
clone size: -
D gene: TRBD2
V gene: TRBV7-8
CDR3 protein: CASSLLVASGGGRTDTQYF
CDR3 DNA: TGTGCCAGCAGCTTATTAGTGGCTAGCGGGGGGGGTCGGACAGATACGCAGTATTTT

J gene: TRBJ1-5
clone size: -
D gene: TRBD1
V gene: TRBV2
CDR3 protein: CASSDAGTGVYSNQPQHF
CDR3 DNA: TGTGCCAGCAGTGATGCGGGGACAGGGGTGTATAGCAATCAGCCCCAGCATTTT

J gene: TRBJ2-5
clone size: -
D gene: TRBD2
V gene: TRBV27
CDR3 protein: CASSPLSGTSGTKETQYF
CDR3 DNA: TGTGCCAGCAGTCCTCTATCCGGGACTAGCGGGACGAAAGAGACCCAGTACTTC

J gene: TRBJ2-7
clone size: -
D gene: TRBD1
V gene: TRBV15
CDR3 protein: CATSSSTGTGFYAEQYF
CDR3 DNA: TGTGCCACCAGCAGCTCCACCGGGACAGGTTTCTACGCGGAGCAGTACTTC

J gene: TRBJ2-3
clone size: -
D gene: TRBD2
V gene: TRBV7-9
CDR3 protein: CASSSRRLAGPSTDTQYF
CDR3 DNA: TGTGCCAGCAGCTCGAGGCGACTAGCGGGACCTAGCACAGATACGCAGTATTTT

J gene: TRBJ1-2
clone size: -
D gene: TRBD1
V gene: TRBV7-2
CDR3 protein: CASSSWGTGAGYTF
CDR3 DNA: TGTGCCAGCAGCTCCTGGGGGACAGGGGCTGGCTACACCTTC

J gene: TRBJ2-3
clone size: once
D gene: TRBD2
V gene: TRBV6-2/TRBV6-3
CDR3 protein: CASSYSSSGDLTDTQYF
CDR3 DNA: TGTGCCAGCAGTTACTCGTCTAGCGGGGACCTCACAGATACGCAGTATTTT

J gene: TRBJ1-4
clone size: -
D gene: -
V gene: TRBV27
CDR3 protein: CASSRQRQGYSPNEKLFF
CDR3 DNA: TGTGCCAGCAGCCGCCAACGGCAGGGGTATTCGCCTAATGAAAAACTGTTTTTT

J gene: TRBJ1-1
clone size: -
D gene: -
V gene: TRBV7-9
CDR3 protein: CASSFLSNTEAFF
CDR3 DNA: TGTGCCAGCAGCTTTTTAAGCAACACTGAAGCTTTCTTT

J gene: TRBJ1-2
clone size: -
D gene: -
V gene: TRBV6-1
CDR3 protein: CASSEYSNYGYTF
CDR3 DNA: TGTGCCAGCAGTGAGTACAGTAACTATGGCTACACCTTC

J gene: TRBJ2-7
clone size: -
D gene: TRBD1
V gene: TRBV29-1
CDR3 protein: CSAGQGSYEQYF
CDR3 DNA: TGCAGCGCCGGACAGGGCTCCTACGAGCAGTACTTC

J gene: TRBJ2-1
clone size: -
D gene: TRBD1
V gene: TRBV6-4
CDR3 protein: CASSRDRFSYNEQFF
CDR3 DNA: TGTGCCAGCAGTCGGGACAGATTCTCCTACAATGAGCAGTTCTTC

J gene: TRBJ1-5
clone size: -
D gene: TRBD1
V gene: TRBV5-1
CDR3 protein: CASSLEGQGNQPQHF
CDR3 DNA: TGCGCCAGCAGCTTGGAAGGACAGGGGAATCAGCCCCAGCATTTT

J gene: TRBJ2-2
clone size: -
D gene: TRBD1
V gene: TRBV6-5
CDR3 protein: CASRTGGGTGELFF
CDR3 DNA: TGTGCCAGCAGGACAGGGGGTGGTACCGGGGAGCTGTTTTTT

J gene: TRBJ2-7
clone size: -
D gene: TRBD2
V gene: TRBV19
CDR3 protein: CASSVSSSGRTSYEQYF
CDR3 DNA: TGTGCCAGTAGTGTCTCGTCTAGCGGGAGGACCTCCTACGAGCAGTACTTC

J gene: TRBJ2-5
clone size: -
D gene: TRBD2
V gene: TRBV2
CDR3 protein: CASSEGGGGRVQETQYF
CDR3 DNA: TGTGCCAGCAGTGAAGGGGGTGGCGGGAGGGTACAAGAGACCCAGTACTTC

J gene: TRBJ1-4
clone size: -
D gene: -
V gene: TRBV5-1
CDR3 protein: CASRMGEATNEKLFF
CDR3 DNA: TGCGCCAGCAGGATGGGGGAGGCAACTAATGAAAAACTGTTTTTT

J gene: TRBJ2-1
clone size: -
D gene: -
V gene: TRBV6-5
CDR3 protein: CASTEQRQLQFF
CDR3 DNA: TGTGCCAGCACCGAACAGAGACAGTTACAGTTCTTC

J gene: TRBJ1-5
clone size: -
D gene: TRBD1
V gene: TRBV28
CDR3 protein: CASRPGGSQPQHF
CDR3 DNA: TGTGCCAGCAGGCCAGGGGGAAGTCAGCCCCAGCATTTT

J gene: TRBJ2-3
clone size: once
D gene: -
V gene: TRBV5-1
CDR3 protein: CASSLSDVLSTDTQYF
CDR3 DNA: TGCGCCAGCAGCTTGAGCGATGTTCTGAGCACAGATACGCAGTATTTT

J gene: TRBJ2-7
clone size: -
D gene: -
V gene: TRBV6-6
CDR3 protein: CASSDPTGGYEQYF
CDR3 DNA: TGTGCCAGCAGTGACCCGACAGGAGGCTACGAGCAGTACTTC

J gene: TRBJ2-7
clone size: -
D gene: -
V gene: TRBV18
CDR3 protein: CASSPFRGDYEQYF
CDR3 DNA: TGTGCCAGCTCACCATTCCGCGGAGACTACGAGCAGTACTTC

J gene: TRBJ2-1
clone size: -
D gene: -
V gene: TRBV3-1/TRBV3-2
CDR3 protein: CASSQRTSEQFF
CDR3 DNA: TGTGCCAGCAGCCAGAGGACTTCAGAGCAGTTCTTC

J gene: TRBJ2-7
clone size: -
D gene: TRBD1
V gene: TRBV5-1
CDR3 protein: CASSPRTGAGEQYF
CDR3 DNA: TGCGCCAGCAGCCCAAGGACAGGGGCGGGCGAGCAGTACTTC

J gene: TRBJ2-3
clone size: few
D gene: TRBD2
V gene: TRBV5-4
CDR3 protein: CASKTSGTSTDTQYF
CDR3 DNA: TGTGCCAGCAAAACCAGCGGGACTAGCACAGATACGCAGTATTTT

J gene: TRBJ2-2
clone size: -
D gene: TRBD2
V gene: TRBV15
CDR3 protein: CATSRELAGGRNGELFF
CDR3 DNA: TGTGCCACCAGCAGAGAACTAGCGGGAGGGCGGAACGGGGAGCTGTTTTTT

J gene: TRBJ2-3
clone size: few
D gene: TRBD2
V gene: TRBV12-5
CDR3 protein: CASGSGRTSATDTQYF
CDR3 DNA: TGTGCTAGTGGTTCCGGCAGGACTAGCGCCACAGATACGCAGTATTTT

J gene: TRBJ2-1
clone size: -
D gene: TRBD1
V gene: TRBV11-3
CDR3 protein: CASSLGQGPYNEQFF
CDR3 DNA: TGTGCCAGCAGCTTAGGACAGGGCCCCTACAATGAGCAGTTCTTC

J gene: TRBJ2-3
clone size: once
D gene: TRBD2
V gene: TRBV6-5
CDR3 protein: CASSPTSGSGDTQYF
CDR3 DNA: TGTGCCAGCAGTCCCACTAGCGGGAGTGGAGATACGCAGTATTTT

J gene: TRBJ1-2
clone size: -
D gene: TRBD1
V gene: TRBV2
CDR3 protein: CASSVLADRDLTF
CDR3 DNA: TGTGCCAGCAGTGTTCTCGCGGACAGGGATCTTACCTTC

J gene: TRBJ1-1
clone size: once
D gene: TRBD1
V gene: TRBV18
CDR3 protein: CASSPIPAGGAGMMNTEAFF
CDR3 DNA: TGTGCCAGCTCACCAATTCCCGCAGGGGGCGCGGGGATGATGAACACTGAAGCTTTCTTT

J gene: TRBJ1-5
clone size: -
D gene: -
V gene: TRBV6-5
CDR3 protein: CASSYSGGFGQPQHF
CDR3 DNA: TGTGCCAGCAGTTACTCAGGAGGGTTCGGTCAGCCCCAGCATTTT

J gene: TRBJ2-2
clone size: -
D gene: -
V gene: TRBV5-5
CDR3 protein: CASTRPGTGELFF
CDR3 DNA: TGTGCCAGCACCCGTCCGGGAACCGGGGAGCTGTTTTTT

J gene: TRBJ2-7
clone size: -
D gene: -
V gene: TRBV7-5
CDR3 protein: CARRRAWDYEQYF
CDR3 DNA: TGTGCCAGAAGGCGGGCCTGGGACTACGAGCAGTACTTC

J gene: TRBJ2-2
clone size: -
D gene: -
V gene: TRBV19
CDR3 protein: CASTPGVGYTGELFF
CDR3 DNA: TGTGCCAGTACCCCCGGGGTGGGGTACACCGGGGAGCTGTTTTTT

J gene: TRBJ2-2
clone size: -
D gene: TRBD2
V gene: TRBV27
CDR3 protein: CASSLQASGRTGELFF
CDR3 DNA: TGTGCCAGCAGTTTGCAGGCTAGCGGGAGGACCGGGGAGCTGTTTTTT

J gene: TRBJ2-1
clone size: -
D gene: -
V gene: TRBV30
CDR3 protein: CAWSFKGDEQFF
CDR3 DNA: TGTGCCTGGAGTTTTAAGGGGGATGAGCAGTTCTTC

J gene: TRBJ1-1
clone size: few
D gene: TRBD1
V gene: TRBV10-3
CDR3 protein: CAIRGQGTNTEAFF
CDR3 DNA: TGTGCCATCAGGGGACAGGGAACGAACACTGAAGCTTTCTTT

J gene: TRBJ1-2
clone size: -
D gene: -
V gene: TRBV4-3
CDR3 protein: CASSQDRAYGYTF
CDR3 DNA: TGCGCCAGCAGCCAAGACAGGGCCTATGGCTACACCTTC

J gene: TRBJ2-3
clone size: -
D gene: -
V gene: TRBV2
CDR3 protein: CASSTEITDTQYF
CDR3 DNA: TGTGCCAGCAGTACAGAGATCACAGATACGCAGTATTTT

J gene: TRBJ2-2
clone size: once
D gene: TRBD2
V gene: TRBV5-1
CDR3 protein: CASSLAGASGLNTGELFF
CDR3 DNA: TGCGCCAGCAGCTTGGCCGGGGCTAGCGGACTGAACACCGGGGAGCTGTTTTTT

J gene: TRBJ2-5
clone size: -
D gene: TRBD1
V gene: TRBV2
CDR3 protein: CASSRPRTGEETQYF
CDR3 DNA: TGTGCCAGCAGTCGGCCGAGGACAGGGGAGGAGACCCAGTACTTC

J gene: TRBJ2-5
clone size: -
D gene: TRBD2
V gene: TRBV7-6
CDR3 protein: CASSSLGRLAGQQETQYF
CDR3 DNA: TGTGCCAGCAGCTCCCTGGGCCGACTAGCGGGTCAACAAGAGACCCAGTACTTC

J gene: TRBJ2-1
clone size: -
D gene: TRBD1
V gene: TRBV6-5
CDR3 protein: CASRLRDRGINEQFF
CDR3 DNA: TGTGCCAGCCGACTCCGGGACAGGGGGATCAATGAGCAGTTCTTC